Given below is one T cell receptor (beta chain) in context. The sample holds other DNA sequences that translate to the same CDR3. This record comes from a study of blood T cell repertoires in COVID-19. For the study at large: The study drew acute and convalescent COVID-19 samples from the United States, Italy and Spain. Sources were T cells, B-cell-depleted T cells, or PBMCs; the material itself was cDNA or gDNA.

Germline V gene data show CDR1 as SGHTA and CDR2 as FQGNSA. V was shortened by 5 bases and J by 1 base, with 8 bases between the two germline ends. The CDR3 sequence is 14 residues long. Source study methods: Scientists estimated how many nucleated cells there were by amplifying reference gene primers. Assay: immunoSEQ multiplex PCR; the TCRdb copy retains only in-frame clones and omits some. V and J calls and clone size are as listed in that table; D and trimming were resolved from the DNA. The data show hundreds of thousands of clones, around 83% seen once. V is TRBV7-2 and J is TRBJ2-2; D is perhaps TRBD1 (5 bases). This receptor was identified in a woman aged 45-60 years with acute or convalescent COVID-19. The material sequenced was peripheral blood. CDR3 nucleotides: TGTGCCAGCAGCCCCGGACAGAACACCGGGGAGCTGTTTTTT. It translates to CASSPGQNTGELFF.